This paragraph covers one T cell receptor beta chain sequence. What it binds is unknown. Samples came from healthy bone marrow donors. This sample stems from a study of cytomegalovirus exposure and HLA in healthy donors. It was with 60 Vbeta and 13 Jbeta primers that the PCR ran. Some clones are missing from TCRdb's copy, which holds only in-frame ones; the method was immunoSEQ multiplex PCR. The sample includes some 190,000 clones, 77% of them seen just once. Study observations and caveats: Data from an earlier analysis indicated that most TCR beta V segments were productive either about 87% or about 30% of the time.

The TCR originated in a man between 18 and 29 years old in good health and CMV-seronegative. Sequenced sample: PBMCs.

CDR3 loop: CATSTAGRPLYEQYF. DNA of the CDR3: TGTGCCACCAGCACTGCCGGGAGGCCCCTCTACGAGCAGTACTTC. The chain employs TRBV15 and TRBJ2-7; 7 nucleotides align to TRBD2. Per the germline V gene, CDR1 is LNHNV and CDR2 is YYDKDF (reference sequence). V lost 4 bases to trimming and J lost 3 bases; unmatched junction nucleotides: 9. The CDR3 length is 15 residues. The full variable domain, its missing parts supplied by reference TRBV15 and TRBJ2-7, is DAMVIQNPRYQVTQFGKPVTLSCSQTLNHNVMYWYQQKSSQAPKLLFHYYDKDFNNEADTPDNFQSRRPNTSFCFLDIRSPGLGDTAMYLCATSTAGRPLYEQYFGPGTRLTVT.